The table lists the clone carrying this TCR beta chain with a count of one. As yet, its antigen is unknown. CDR1 SGHRS and CDR2 YFSETQ come from the germline V gene. Trimming cost V 3 bases and J 2 bases, with 18 bases left between them. This CDR3 region has 17 residues. This specimen belongs to a study of Ad26.COV2.S vaccination and SARS-CoV-2 variants. Study observations and caveats: Possibly, TCR breadth and depth analyses underestimated total T cell responses. Recipients of either vaccine or placebo displayed similar breadth of non-spike TCRs.

Treatment in this sample: around 19 received Ad26.COV2.S at low or high dose, single or two shots; 5 received placebo; per-sample allocation not given. At day 63 after the first vaccine or placebo injection, samples were drawn. The donor's status was that of an adult aged 18-55 years in Boston. The study used a vaccine consisting of an Ad26 vector that expressed Wuhan-strain SARS-CoV-2 spike. Method: immunoSEQ multiplex PCR; TCRdb's copy keeps in-frame clones and lacks some. Found here are 440,000 or so clones, about 90% of them singletons; the top ten hold approximately 4.5%. The origin of this receptor is a person between 18 and 65 years old who received the Ad26.COV2.S COVID-19 vaccine or a placebo. This sample comprised peripheral blood, obtained in a trial of Ad26.COV2.S vaccine versus placebo. The V call is TRBV5-1, the J call TRBJ2-1; a possible D gene is TRBD2 (6 bases). This chain's CDR3 is CASSYGLNPGPYNEQFF. The CDR3 DNA reads TGCGCCAGCAGCTATGGACTAAACCCCGGACCCTACAATGAGCAGTTCTTC.